What follows are 26 T cell receptor beta chains derived from one specimen sequenced in a study of CD4 and CD8 cells across lung adenocarcinoma regions. TCRdb passed the PCR reads through MiXCR, listing each CDR3 protein once. The repertoire holds about 12,000 distinct CDR3 sequences, with about 56% as singletons. Sequencing used CD8+ T cells from the center of a lung tumor. Receptors were obtained from a female donor with lung adenocarcinoma. The CD4 and CD8 labels of this study may be unreliable.

The rearrangement uses TRBV6-5 and TRBJ2-3; no definite D call. Germline CDR1 and CDR2: MNHEY and SVGAGI. Trimming pared 0 bases from V and 6 bases from J, leaving 7 bases between. This CDR3 region has 13 residues. CDR3 nucleotide sequence: TGTGCCAGCAGTTACTCCCGGGTGGATACGCAGTATTTT. It specifies CASSYSRVDTQYF.

With regard to this clonotype: Compared with germline, one end of the junction differs, possibly owing to a read error. The chain recombines TRBV10-1 with TRBJ2-3; D is tentatively TRBD1 or TRBD2 (6 bases each). The CDR3 contains 17 residues. The germline V gene encodes CDR1 WNHNN and CDR2 SYGVQD (reference sequence). The CDR3 reads CASSEGLGGGDPETQYF. The CDR3 DNA sequence: TGCGCCAGCTCCGAGGGGCTTGGGGGCGGGGACCCAGAGACGCAGTATTTT.

V usage is TRBV6-1 and J usage is TRBJ2-3; 8 bases map to TRBD2. The germline gives CDR1 MNHNS, CDR2 SASEGT. Trimming cost V 8 bases and J 6 bases; bases outside gene matches: 10. This CDR3 has 14 amino acids. The CDR3, as DNA: TGTGCCAGCTGCCGGGCTAGCGGGTTTGATACGCAGTATTTT. Translated: CASCRASGFDTQYF.

For this clonotype: A read error may produce the germline difference seen at one junction end. This chain uses TRBV10-3 with TRBJ2-3; D gene unclear. Germline CDR1 is ENHRY and CDR2 is SYGVKD. This CDR3 spans 11 amino acids. CDR3 loop: CGMRAKSTQYF. For the CDR3, the DNA is TGTGGGATGAGAGCCAAAAGTACGCAGTACTTT.

This clonotype was seen at least ten times. The chain links TRBV7-6 to TRBJ2-5; no firm D call. CDR1 is SGHVS, CDR2 FNYEAQ, per germline. Trimming took off 3 bases at V and 9 bases at J, with 14 bases between the two ends. This CDR3 contains 13 residues. The CDR3 loop reads CASSLNTGRAQYF. Written as DNA, the CDR3 is TGTGCCAGCAGCTTGAACACCGGTCGGGCCCAGTACTTC.

V usage is TRBV4-1 and J usage is TRBJ2-5; TRBD2 might be the D (6 bases). The J call is doubtful: the DNA matches TRBJ2-7 better. The germline gives CDR1 MGHRA, CDR2 YSYEKL. This CDR3 spans 15 amino acids. The chain's CDR3 is CASSQDSGRGSEQYF. The CDR3 DNA is TGCGCCAGCAGCCAAGATAGTGGGCGGGGTTCCGAGCAGTACTTC.

V and J are TRBV25-1 and TRBJ2-1, with D possibly TRBD2 on 6 matching bases. The CDR3 extends over 16 amino acids. The V gene's germline CDR1 is MGHDK and CDR2 SYGVNS. The germline V and J ends were trimmed by 4 bases and 0 bases, with 13 bases remaining between them. Here the CDR3 reads CASSGARGSSYNEQFF. The CDR3 DNA is TGTGCCAGCAGTGGGGCCCGGGGGAGCTCCTACAATGAGCAGTTCTTC.

Comment on this clonotype: Germline and junction disagree at one end, which may indicate a read error. V usage is TRBV6-1 and J usage is TRBJ2-1, with TRBD2 matching over 11 bases. Germline-derived CDR1 and CDR2 are MNHNS and SASEGT. This CDR3 region has 15 residues. The CDR3 here is CASRFYGTSGNAQFF. The CDR3 nucleotides read TGTGCCAGCAGATTCTACGGGACTAGCGGCAATGCGCAGTTTTTT.

This clonotype came up a few times. The chain joins TRBV6-1 to TRBJ1-2; no clear D. Germline V CDR1 and CDR2: MNHNS, SASEGT. The V and J ends lost 3 bases and 3 bases respectively, with 5 bases between them. The CDR3 covers 12 residues. The CDR3 spells CASSERYYGYTF. The CDR3 bases are TGTGCCAGCAGTGAGAGGTACTATGGCTACACCTTC.

The V call is TRBV6-1, the J call TRBJ2-7, with no clear D. The V and J ends lost 8 bases and 3 bases respectively, with 17 bases between them. In germline, CDR1 is MNHNS, CDR2 SASEGT. CDR3 length: 14 residues. The CDR3 DNA sequence: TGTGCCAGCGGTAATCCTAACAGATACTACGAGCAGTACTTC. Its translation: CASGNPNRYYEQYF.

This clonotype came up once. The chain uses TRBV24-1 and TRBJ2-1; D ambiguous. This CDR3 spans 18 amino acids. Germline V gives CDR1 KGHDR, CDR2 SFDVKD. V was clipped by 0 bases and J by 4 bases, with 18 bases between them. The CDR3 sequence: CATSDLPSGSSPYNEQFF. DNA of the CDR3: TGTGCCACCAGTGATTTGCCTTCCGGATCTTCCCCTTACAATGAGCAGTTCTTC.

The chain carries TRBV6-5 and TRBJ1-2, with 9 bases identical to TRBD1. V trimming: 0 bases; J trimming: 4 bases; junction bases outside the gene matches: 6. The germline CDR1 and CDR2 sequences are MNHEY and SVGAGI. The length of the CDR3 is 16 residues. The CDR3 here is CASSYSITGGFYGYTF. CDR3 nucleotide sequence: TGTGCCAGCAGTTACTCGATAACAGGGGGCTTCTATGGCTACACCTTC.

This clonotype has more than one count but fewer than ten. The chain is built from TRBV6-1 and TRBJ2-5; the match to TRBD2 covers 13 bases. CDR3 size: 18 residues. The germline V gene has CDR1 MNHNS and CDR2 SASEGT. Trimming cost V 3 bases and J 3 bases; bases outside gene matches: 10. CDR3 nucleotides: TGTGCCAGCAGTGATGCCACGGGACTAGCGGGACCGAAAGAGACCCAGTACTTC. Its translation is CASSDATGLAGPKETQYF.

By sample share, this clonotype is medium-sized (0.01 to 0.1%). The rearrangement joins TRBV6-1 to TRBJ2-1; D is perhaps TRBD1 (8 bases). V gave up 5 bases and J gave up 9 bases, with 14 bases separating them. The germline V gene encodes CDR1 MNHNS and CDR2 SASEGT. The CDR3 is 13 amino acids. CDR3 amino acids: CASSPTGEGEQFF. For the CDR3, the DNA is TGTGCCAGCAGTCCGACAGGGGAGGGTGAGCAGTTCTTC.

This clonotype was seen many times. The chain joins TRBV7-2 to TRBJ1-5; 7 bases line up with TRBD1. The CDR3 has 14 amino acids. The V segment lost 5 bases and the J segment 3 bases; nucleotides outside the gene matches: 4. CDR1 is SGHTA, CDR2 FQGNSA, per germline. CDR3 nucleotides: TGTGCCAGCAGCCCGGGACAGTTCAATCAGCCCCAGCATTTT. This sequence encodes CASSPGQFNQPQHF.

This chain links TRBV5-1 with TRBJ1-2, with D perhaps matching TRBD1 (6 bases). From germline, CDR1 is SGHRS and CDR2 YFSETQ. The germline V and J ends were trimmed by 0 bases and 6 bases, with 12 bases remaining between them. The CDR3 length is 14 residues. The CDR3 spells CASSLGTVFDGYTF. For the CDR3, the DNA is TGCGCCAGCAGCTTGGGGACAGTTTTTGATGGCTACACCTTC.

As to this clonotype: The junction and the germline gene differ at one end; a read error may be behind it. V usage is TRBV27 and J usage is TRBJ2-2, with no clear D. The CDR3 runs to 12 residues. Germline CDR1 and CDR2: MNHEY and SMNVEV (reference sequence). CDR3 loop: CANHVNTGELYF. For the CDR3, the DNA is TGTGCCAACCATGTGAACACCGGTGAGCTGTATTTT.

J is TRBJ2-1 and V is TRBV10-2, with D possibly being TRBD2 (5 bases). Germline assignment: CDR1 WSHSY and CDR2 SAAADI. The CDR3 has 11 amino acids. The V and J ends lost 6 bases and 9 bases respectively, with 9 bases between them. CDR3 DNA: TGCGCCAGCAGCGTAGCGCTTGAGCAGTTCTTC. Residues: CASSVALEQFF.

A few counts support this clonotype. The chain joins TRBV11-3 to TRBJ2-5; perhaps D is TRBD1 or TRBD2 (5 bases each). Matching the DNA end better, TRBJ2-7 makes the J call doubtful. CDR1 SGHNT and CDR2 YENEEA come from the germline V gene. There are 12 residues in the CDR3. CDR3 DNA: TGTGCCAGCAGCTTAGGGGGACACGAGCAGTACTTC. Translation gives CASSLGGHEQYF.

The V gene is TRBV6-5, the J gene TRBJ2-5; D may be TRBD2 (6 bases). The CDR3 runs 15 residues. In germline, CDR1 is MNHEY, CDR2 SVGAGI. Trimming left V 5 bases short and J 11 bases short, with 24 bases between. The CDR3 loop is CASSLVGRDQDAQYF. The CDR3 nucleotides are TGTGCCAGCAGTCTAGTCGGGCGGGACCAAGACGCGCAGTACTTC.

The chain links TRBV10-1 to TRBJ2-1; no definite D call. This CDR3 has 12 amino acids. V shed 6 bases and J shed 10 bases, with 13 bases lying between them. Germline V gene data show CDR1 as WNHNN and CDR2 as SYGVQD (reference sequence). CDR3 sequence reads: CASSLGGGEQFF. Here the CDR3 DNA reads TGCGCCAGCAGCCTCGGTGGTGGAGAGCAGTTCTTC.

This clonotype was detected a few times. The chain employs TRBV27 and TRBJ2-1, with no clear D. This CDR3 has 13 amino acids. Germline V gene sequence: CDR1 MNHEY, CDR2 SMNVEV (reference sequence). V lost 5 bases to trimming and J lost 11 bases, with 16 bases between them. The chain's CDR3 is CASSGSAEIKQFF. The CDR3 coding sequence is TGTGCCAGCAGTGGCTCGGCGGAGATAAAGCAGTTCTTC.

CDR3 amino acids: CASSRRDPGGNEQFF. The CDR3 DNA follows: TGTGCCAGCAGCAGGCGAGACCCTGGGGGGAATGAGCAGTTCTTC. The chain links TRBV27 to TRBJ2-1; possible D gene TRBD2, 6 bases. The CDR3 consists of 15 residues. The V and J ends lost 6 bases and 7 bases respectively, with 19 bases between them. Germline CDR1 reads MNHEY; CDR2 reads SMNVEV (reference sequence).

The table lists this clonotype with many counts. The V call is TRBV27, the J call TRBJ1-5; no clear D. The germline V gene encodes CDR1 MNHEY and CDR2 SMNVEV (reference sequence). V was clipped by 6 bases and J by 1 base, with 13 bases between them. This CDR3 contains 15 residues. CDR3 in DNA: TGTGCCAGCAGAAGGGTGACGGGAAGCAATCAGCCCCAGCATTTT. Translated: CASRRVTGSNQPQHF.

As for this clonotype: This may be a read error, as it is one base from a much larger clone. The chain joins TRBV6-1 to TRBJ2-1; 10 nucleotides agree with TRBD1. The CDR3 spans 14 residues. V trimming: 6 bases; J trimming: 10 bases; junction bases outside the gene matches: 9. Germline lookup yields CDR1 MNHNS and CDR2 SASEGT. This CDR3 reads CASSARDRGYEQFF. The CDR3 DNA is TGTGCCAGCAGCGCCCGGGACAGGGGCTACGAGCAGTTCTTC.

This clonotype came up a few times. This chain joins TRBV6-5 and TRBJ2-3, with TRBD2 matching over 9 bases. The CDR3 is 15 amino acids. Germline CDR1 reads MNHEY; CDR2 reads SVGAGI. Trimming cost V 6 bases and J 0 bases; bases outside gene matches: 4. DNA of the CDR3: TGTGCCAGCAGCTACAGCGGGAGGAGCACAGATACGCAGTATTTT. Residues: CASSYSGRSTDTQYF.